Listed below are T cell receptor beta chains from one sample, sequenced in a study of early T cells in non-severe SARS-CoV-2 infection. TCRdb re-called the 5' RACE reads with MiXCR, one entry per CDR3 protein. The table records roughly 32,000 distinct CDR3 sequences, 6% to 7% of them present only once. The sample consisted of whole blood. The source is an adult who was a healthcare worker with PCR-confirmed SARS-CoV-2 infection or an uninfected control (not recorded which). Each CDR3 is given with its conserved first and last residue. The order of the fields is clone size, V gene, J gene, D gene, CDR3 protein, CDR3 DNA. The D gene is left open where the match is weak. Size values are once, few and many counts, or a class for expanded clones, and some rows have none.

many,TRBV20-1,TRBJ2-7,TRBD2,CSAKPGLAVYEQYF,TGCAGTGCCAAACCGGGACTAGCAGTGTACGAGCAGTACTTC
many,TRBV20-1,TRBJ1-1,TRBD1,CSARAGGSTEAFF,TGCAGTGCTAGGGCAGGGGGATCGACTGAAGCTTTCTTT
.,TRBV7-9,TRBJ1-1,.,CASSSQTGEAFF,TGTGCCAGCAGCTCGCAAACAGGGGAAGCTTTCTTT
few,TRBV7-2,TRBJ2-1,.,CASSWGRSNEQFF,TGTGCCAGCAGCTGGGGGCGAAGCAATGAGCAGTTCTTC
many,TRBV10-1,TRBJ1-1,TRBD1,CASSQGASTEAFF,TGCGCCAGCAGCCAGGGGGCGTCCACTGAAGCTTTCTTT
few,TRBV11-3,TRBJ2-7,TRBD1,CASRTEGAF,TGTGCCAGCAGAACAGAGGGGGCCTTC
.,TRBV12-3/TRBV12-4,TRBJ2-7,.,CASSWTAHEQYF,TGTGCCAGCAGTTGGACAGCCCACGAGCAGTACTTC
many,TRBV11-2,TRBJ1-1,.,CASSGGVNTEAFF,TGTGCCAGCAGCGGAGGGGTTAACACTGAAGCTTTCTTT
many,TRBV30,TRBJ2-7,.,CAWSVEAYGTVWSEQYF,TGTGCCTGGAGTGTAGAAGCGTACGGGACGGTGTGGAGCGAGCAGTACTTC
.,TRBV5-1,TRBJ1-2,.,CASSLVPDRYGYTF,TGCGCCAGCAGCTTGGTACCCGACCGCTATGGCTACACCTTC
many,TRBV20-1,TRBJ2-7,.,CSARRGRNEQYF,TGCAGTGCTAGGCGAGGCAGGAACGAGCAGTACTTC
.,TRBV7-9,TRBJ2-1,.,CASSPDLDNEQFF,TGTGCCAGCAGCCCAGATTTGGACAATGAGCAGTTCTTC
many,TRBV28,TRBJ1-2,TRBD1,CASSLSTGGFTF,TGTGCCAGCAGTTTAAGTACAGGGGGCTTCACCTTC
.,TRBV7-9,TRBJ2-5,TRBD1,CASSSGQGQETQYF,TGTGCCAGCAGCTCGGGACAGGGGCAAGAGACCCAGTACTTC
many,TRBV10-2,TRBJ2-2,TRBD2,CASTLAGGPTGELFF,TGCGCCAGCACCCTAGCGGGAGGGCCCACCGGGGAGCTGTTTTTT
many,TRBV12-3/TRBV12-4,TRBJ1-1,TRBD1,CASSLAGRGSEAFF,TGTGCCAGCAGTTTAGCCGGCAGGGGGAGTGAAGCTTTCTTT
many,TRBV19,TRBJ2-1,TRBD2,CASSFGGSNNEQFF,TGTGCCAGTAGTTTCGGCGGGAGTAACAATGAGCAGTTCTTC
many,TRBV28,TRBJ1-1,.,CASSFPAGATEAFF,TGTGCCAGCAGTTTCCCTGCGGGGGCCACTGAAGCTTTCTTT
many,TRBV4-2,TRBJ2-1,TRBD2,CASSQDQTRGTLIEQFF,TGTGCCAGCAGCCAAGATCAGACGCGGGGGACCTTAATTGAGCAGTTCTTC
many,TRBV4-3,TRBJ2-1,.,CASSQALDRIKQFF,TGCGCCAGCAGCCAAGCCCTCGACAGAATAAAGCAGTTCTTC
many,TRBV15,TRBJ1-2,.,CATSRGPQGGQNYGYTF,TGTGCCACCAGCAGAGGGCCCCAAGGGGGTCAAAACTATGGCTACACCTTC
many,TRBV20-1,TRBJ2-1,TRBD2,CSARATGTSGRKIYNEQFF,TGCAGTGCTAGAGCAACCGGGACTAGCGGGAGGAAGATCTACAATGAGCAGTTCTTC
many,TRBV30,TRBJ1-1,.,CAWSVAGLGDTEAFF,TGTGCCTGGAGTGTTGCGGGGTTGGGGGACACTGAAGCTTTCTTT
many,TRBV29-1,TRBJ2-1,TRBD2,CSVSPPSGLYNEQFF,TGCAGCGTCTCACCGCCTAGCGGGCTTTACAATGAGCAGTTCTTC
many,TRBV4-3,TRBJ2-7,.,CASSQDLGPPTYEQYF,TGCGCCAGCAGCCAAGATTTGGGACCGCCAACCTACGAGCAGTACTTC
many,TRBV6-6,TRBJ2-5,TRBD2,CASSPRTSGGQETQYF,TGTGCCAGCAGTCCGCGGACTAGCGGGGGACAAGAGACCCAGTACTTC
.,TRBV29-1,TRBJ2-1,.,CSVESPDGSYNEQFF,TGCAGCGTTGAATCGCCCGACGGGTCCTACAATGAGCAGTTCTTC
few,TRBV19,TRBJ2-7,.,CASGRTDTYEQYF,TGTGCCAGTGGGCGGACGGATACCTACGAGCAGTACTTC
many,TRBV7-9,TRBJ2-1,.,CASSFPGVHEQFF,TGTGCCAGCAGCTTCCCAGGGGTCCATGAGCAGTTCTTC
many,TRBV12-3/TRBV12-4,TRBJ2-1,.,CASSLDTSSYNEQFF,TGTGCCAGCAGTTTAGACACGAGCTCCTACAATGAGCAGTTCTTC
many,TRBV7-3,TRBJ1-5,.,CASSSGPGQPQHF,TGTGCCAGCAGCTCTGGGCCCGGTCAGCCCCAGCATTTT
medium-sized,TRBV19,TRBJ2-1,.,CASSTGPIYGEQFF,TGTGCCAGTAGTACGGGACCGATCTACGGTGAGCAGTTCTTC
many,TRBV18,TRBJ1-5,TRBD1,CASSRGTVLQPQHF,TGTGCCAGCTCACGGGGGACAGTGCTTCAGCCCCAGCATTTT
.,TRBV2,TRBJ2-4,.,CASNNALLAKNIQYF,TGTGCCAGCAATAACGCGTTGTTAGCCAAAAACATTCAGTACTTC
many,TRBV30,TRBJ2-3,.,CAWSGTDTQYF,TGTGCCTGGAGTGGGACAGATACGCAGTATTTT
many,TRBV7-2,TRBJ2-5,.,CASSLTVQETQYF,TGTGCCAGCAGCTTAACAGTACAAGAGACCCAGTACTTC
medium-sized,TRBV7-2,TRBJ2-1,.,CASSLLNEQFF,TGTGCCAGCAGCTTACTCAATGAGCAGTTCTTC
many,TRBV18,TRBJ1-4,.,CASSPASLLVGEKLFF,TGTGCCAGCTCACCAGCATCACTCCTGGTGGGTGAAAAACTGTTTTTT
many,TRBV5-1,TRBJ2-7,.,CASRPDPAINEQYF,TGCGCCAGCAGACCGGACCCAGCAATCAACGAGCAGTACTTC
many,TRBV27,TRBJ2-5,TRBD1,CASSLGQGNQETQYF,TGTGCCAGCAGTCTTGGACAGGGGAACCAAGAGACCCAGTACTTC
many,TRBV18,TRBJ2-7,.,CASSLTRASSYEQYF,TGTGCCAGCTCACTCACTAGAGCCAGCTCCTACGAGCAGTACTTC
many,TRBV7-8,TRBJ2-1,.,CASSLFDMGTGRERDEQFF,TGTGCCAGCAGCTTATTTGATATGGGGACCGGGAGAGAAAGGGATGAGCAGTTCTTC
.,TRBV6-5,TRBJ2-3,.,CASTARDTDTQYF,TGTGCCAGCACCGCCAGAGACACAGATACGCAGTATTTT
few,TRBV20-1,TRBJ2-5,.,CSARVRGGPQETQYF,TGCAGTGCTAGGGTGAGGGGGGGGCCGCAAGAGACCCAGTACTTC
many,TRBV7-8,TRBJ1-1,.,CASSITTGRAEAFF,TGTGCCAGCAGCATAACCACAGGGCGGGCTGAAGCTTTCTTT
many,TRBV7-8,TRBJ2-2,.,CASSFLRITHTGELFF,TGTGCCAGCAGCTTTTTACGGATCACCCACACCGGGGAGCTGTTTTTT
many,TRBV30,TRBJ2-4,TRBD1,CAWAGTGKNIQYF,TGTGCCTGGGCCGGGACAGGGAAAAACATTCAGTACTTC
many,TRBV6-1,TRBJ2-3,.,CASRFSGGRSDTQYF,TGTGCCAGCAGGTTCTCAGGGGGGCGATCAGATACGCAGTATTTT
few,TRBV28,TRBJ2-5,.,CASERRTQETQYF,TGTGCCAGCGAACGGCGGACCCAAGAGACCCAGTACTTC
.,TRBV5-1,TRBJ2-1,TRBD1,CASSLFEGARYNEQFF,TGCGCCAGCAGCTTGTTTGAGGGGGCCAGGTACAATGAGCAGTTCTTC
.,TRBV29-1,TRBJ1-1,.,CSVEGTVNTEAFF,TGCAGCGTTGAAGGAACAGTGAACACTGAAGCTTTCTTT
many,TRBV18,TRBJ2-3,.,CASSASTPSDGDTQYF,TGTGCCAGCTCGGCCTCCACCCCATCGGACGGGGATACGCAGTATTTT
few,TRBV19,TRBJ1-2,TRBD1,CASSGIQGTGYGYTF,TGTGCCAGTAGTGGCATACAGGGGACCGGTTATGGCTACACCTTC
many,TRBV6-5,TRBJ1-2,.,CASSYRGDGYTF,TGTGCCAGCAGTTACCGCGGGGATGGCTACACCTTC
few,TRBV6-1,TRBJ2-5,.,CASSEPAWKWYF,TGTGCCAGCAGTGAACCAGCGTGGAAGTGGTACTTC
many,TRBV28,TRBJ2-4,.,CASRMDRQKNIQYF,TGTGCCAGCAGGATGGACAGACAAAAAAACATTCAGTACTTC
many,TRBV9,TRBJ1-2,.,CASSPQQGFYGYTF,TGTGCCAGCAGCCCCCAACAGGGTTTCTATGGCTACACCTTC